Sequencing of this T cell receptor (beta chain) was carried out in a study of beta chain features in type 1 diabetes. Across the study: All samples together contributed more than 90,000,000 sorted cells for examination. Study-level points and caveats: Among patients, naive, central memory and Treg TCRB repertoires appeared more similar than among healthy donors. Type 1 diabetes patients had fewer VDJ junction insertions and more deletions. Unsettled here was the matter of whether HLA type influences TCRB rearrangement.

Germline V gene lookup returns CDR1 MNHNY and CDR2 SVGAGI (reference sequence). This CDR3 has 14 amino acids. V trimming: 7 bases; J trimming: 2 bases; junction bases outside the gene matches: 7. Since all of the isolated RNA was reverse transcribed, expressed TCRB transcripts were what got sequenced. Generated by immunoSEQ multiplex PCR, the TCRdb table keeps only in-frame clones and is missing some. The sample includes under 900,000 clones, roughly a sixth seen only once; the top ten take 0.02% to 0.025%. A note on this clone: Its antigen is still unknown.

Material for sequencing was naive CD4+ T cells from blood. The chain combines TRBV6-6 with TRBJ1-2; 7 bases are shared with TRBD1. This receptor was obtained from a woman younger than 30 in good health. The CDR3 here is CASTRDRGNYGYTF. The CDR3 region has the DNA TGTGCCAGCACACGGGACAGAGGGAACTATGGCTACACCTTC.